Below, 25 T cell receptor beta chains from the same sample are listed, as sequenced in a study of vaccination effects on CD4 cells after COVID-19. Sequencing followed a ViraFEST assay step that expanded antigen-specific CD4+ T cells with viral peptide pools. Cultured cells yielded isolated CD4+ T cells after 10 days. Each participant was administered two doses of either the BNT162b2 or the mRNA-1273 vaccine. TCRdb's copy holds only in-frame clones and misses some; the assay was immunoSEQ multiplex PCR. The data contain 80,000 to 95,000 clones, roughly 73% of them singletons. Their antigens are not known. The sequenced sample was CD4+ T cells from PBMCs cultured with HCoV-OC43 spike peptides, obtained after COVID-19 vaccination. As for subset: HCoV-OC43 spike overlapping peptide pool stimulation. These TCRs come from a human donor who received a COVID-19 vaccine.

V usage is TRBV18 and J usage is TRBJ1-3; 8 bases match TRBD1. J lost 4 bases, V lost 1 base, and 6 bases had no gene match. The CDR3 sequence is 16 residues long. Per germline, CDR1 KGHSH and CDR2 LQKENI. The CDR3 here is CASSPLDRGRGNTIYF. CDR3 DNA: TGTGCCAGCTCACCACTCGACAGGGGCCGAGGAAACACCATATATTTT.

This chain uses TRBV5-5 with TRBJ2-2; D is perhaps TRBD2 (6 bases). CDR3 length: 14 amino acids. The V end lost 5 bases, the J end lost 1 base, and 9 bases lay between the germline ends. Germline loops: CDR1 SGHKS, CDR2 YYEKEE (reference sequence). DNA of the CDR3: TGTGCCAGCAGACGGGGGATGAACACCGGGGAGCTGTTTTTT. It is translated as CASRRGMNTGELFF. The complete variable domain, with remaining parts taken from reference TRBV5-5 and TRBJ2-2, reads DAGVTQSPTHLIKTRGQQVTLRCSPISGHKSVSWYQQVLGQGPQFIFQYYEKEERGRGNFPDRFSARQFPNYSSELNVNALLLGDSALYLCASRRGMNTGELFFGEGSRLTVL.

The chain is built from TRBV7-2 and TRBJ1-3; D remains unclear. Germline lookup yields CDR1 SGHTA and CDR2 FQGNSA. V gave up 4 bases and J gave up 2 bases, with 3 bases separating them. The length of the CDR3 is 12 residues. CDR3 protein: CASSSAGNTIYF. The CDR3 nucleotides are TGTGCCAGCAGCTCAGCTGGAAACACCATATATTTT.

This rearrangement joins TRBV5-1 to TRBJ1-1; 7 positions match TRBD1. Germline loops: CDR1 SGHRS, CDR2 YFSETQ. V trimming: 2 bases; J trimming: 3 bases; junction bases outside the gene matches: 4. This CDR3 contains 14 residues. The CDR3 region is CASSFNQGDTEAFF. The CDR3 bases are TGCGCCAGCAGCTTCAATCAGGGGGACACTGAAGCTTTCTTT.

There are a few counts of this clone. The genes are TRBV7-2 and TRBJ1-3; no firm D call. V lost 4 bases and J 2 bases, leaving 12 bases between the germline ends. This CDR3 contains 15 residues. Looked up from germline, CDR1 is SGHTA and CDR2 is FQGNSA. The DNA for the CDR3 is TGTGCCAGCAGCTCAAGCCCGGGTCCTGGAAACACCATATATTTT. Amino acids: CASSSSPGPGNTIYF.

This chain links TRBV7-8 with TRBJ1-2; D might be TRBD1 (6 bases). The CDR3 covers 13 residues. V lost 5 bases, J lost 8 bases, and 15 bases lay in between. Germline V gene sequence: CDR1 SGHVS, CDR2 FQNEAQ. CDR3 in amino acids: CASSHHRDGGYTF. In DNA, the CDR3 is TGTGCCAGCAGCCACCACAGGGATGGGGGCTACACCTTC.

This CDR3 reads CASSLAVADTDTQYF. CDR3 DNA: TGTGCCAGCAGCTTAGCGGTGGCAGACACAGATACGCAGTATTTT. V usage is TRBV7-2 and J usage is TRBJ2-3; D is ambiguous. The CDR3 is 15 residues long. The germline V and J ends were trimmed by 0 bases and 2 bases, with 9 bases remaining between them. From germline, CDR1 is SGHTA and CDR2 FQGNSA.

The V gene is TRBV5-8, the J gene TRBJ1-4; weak D call: TRBD1 (5 bases). Germline V gene sequence: CDR1 SGHTS, CDR2 YDEGEE. V was cut by 4 bases and J by 7 bases, with 11 bases left in between. The CDR3 is 13 amino acids. As DNA, the CDR3 is TGTGCCAGCAGCCGCAGGACAACTGAAAAACTGTTTTTT. Amino acids: CASSRRTTEKLFF. The full variable domain, its missing parts supplied by reference TRBV5-8 and TRBJ1-4, is EAGVTQSPTHLIKTRGQQATLRCSPISGHTSVYWYQQALGLGLQFLLWYDEGEERNRGNFPPRFSGRQFPNYSSELNVNALELEDSALYLCASSRRTTEKLFFGSGTQLSVL.

The chain links TRBV9 to TRBJ1-1; D is unclear. This CDR3 is 15 amino acids long. Looked up from germline, CDR1 is SGDLS and CDR2 is YYNGEE. Trimming shortened V by 2 bases and J by 0 bases, and 11 bases separated the two germline ends. In DNA, the CDR3 is TGTGCCAGCAGCGTGAGCGAGATCATGAACACTGAAGCTTTCTTT. Its protein is CASSVSEIMNTEAFF.

This clone was counted a few times. V gene TRBV7-9 combines with J gene TRBJ1-4, with 7 bases aligning to TRBD1. Germline CDR1 is SEHNR and CDR2 is FQNEAQ (reference sequence). The CDR3 totals 14 residues. With 1 base clipped from V and 5 bases from J, the junction kept 1 base outside the gene matches. For the CDR3, the DNA is TGTGCCAGCAGCTTAGGACAGGGAAATGAAAAACTGTTTTTT. This sequence encodes CASSLGQGNEKLFF.

The chain employs TRBV6-5 and TRBJ2-1; a weak D match, TRBD2 (6 bases). V lost 5 bases and J lost 5, with 13 bases in between. Germline V gene sequence: CDR1 MNHEY, CDR2 SVGAGI. The CDR3 loop spans 14 amino acids. Here the CDR3 reads CASSPGTRNNEQFF. The CDR3 DNA reads TGTGCCAGCAGTCCCGGGACTCGAAACAATGAGCAGTTCTTC.

The gene calls are TRBV12-5 and TRBJ1-2, with a possible D match to TRBD1 (5 bases). Germline CDR1 reads LGHNT; CDR2 reads FRNRAP. Trimming took 1 base from V and 8 from J, leaving 14 bases between them. There are 14 residues in the CDR3. The CDR3 region has the DNA TGTGCTAGTGGTTTGGGGCCCGGGCGGGGGGGCTACACCTTC. It translates to CASGLGPGRGGYTF.

CDR3 amino acids: CASSLVWLAQETQYF. The CDR3 DNA reads TGTGCCAGCAGCTTAGTGTGGTTGGCCCAAGAGACCCAGTACTTC. The chain employs TRBV7-2 and TRBJ2-5; D not certain. The germline V gene encodes CDR1 SGHTA and CDR2 FQGNSA. The ends were cut back, 1 base at V and 1 base at J, with 10 bases in the middle. The CDR3 runs to 15 residues.

The chain carries TRBV7-2 and TRBJ2-1; a weak D match, TRBD2 (6 bases). Germline CDR1 reads SGHTA; CDR2 reads FQGNSA. The CDR3 length is 15 residues. V lost 7 bases to trimming and J lost 4 bases, with 17 bases between them. The CDR3 spells CASNPSGGWYNEQFF. The CDR3 DNA is TGTGCCAGCAACCCCTCCGGGGGATGGTACAATGAGCAGTTCTTC.

The V gene is TRBV5-1, the J gene TRBJ1-6, with no clear D. The V gene's germline CDR1 is SGHRS and CDR2 YFSETQ. The germline V and J ends were trimmed by 0 bases and 5 bases, with 3 bases remaining between them. This CDR3 contains 13 residues. CDR3 in amino acids: CASSLGNNSPLHF. The CDR3 DNA reads as TGCGCCAGCAGCTTGGGGAATAATTCACCCCTCCACTTT.

The V and J genes are TRBV6-5 and TRBJ1-6; D call uncertain. With 2 bases removed from V and 5 bases from J, the gap between germline ends came to 10 bases. Germline CDR1 and CDR2: MNHEY and SVGAGI. CDR3 length equals 15 residues. The CDR3 here is CASSYEAGNNSPLHF. The DNA for the CDR3 is TGTGCCAGCAGTTACGAGGCCGGAAATAATTCACCCCTCCACTTT.

The chain has TRBV28 and TRBJ2-3, with TRBD2 matching over 9 bases. This CDR3 comprises 17 residues. After removal of 5 bases from V and 2 bases from J, the junction contained 11 bases not matched to a gene. Germline CDR1 MDHEN, CDR2 SYDVKM. The CDR3 loop reads CASSHFGGGDFTDTQYF. The CDR3 DNA sequence: TGTGCCAGCAGTCATTTTGGCGGGGGGGATTTCACAGATACGCAGTATTTT.

The V gene is TRBV19, the J gene TRBJ1-4; 8 bases line up with TRBD1. This CDR3 contains 13 residues. Germline CDR1 and CDR2: LNHDA and SQIVND (reference sequence). V lost 8 bases to trimming and J lost 8 bases; unmatched junction nucleotides: 7. The CDR3 sequence is CASGDRPREKLFF. CDR3 nucleotide sequence: TGTGCCAGTGGGGACAGGCCAAGGGAAAAACTGTTTTTT.

The chain joins TRBV24-1 to TRBJ2-5, with D maybe TRBD1 (5 bases). Germline CDR1 and CDR2: KGHDR and SFDVKD. V was clipped by 5 bases and J by 2 bases, with 11 bases between them. This CDR3 is 14 amino acids long. The CDR3, as DNA: TGTGCCACCAGTGGAGCAGGGTCACAAGAGACCCAGTACTTC. Translated, it gives CATSGAGSQETQYF.

This clone was counted once. The V call is TRBV5-6, the J call TRBJ2-2, with a tentative D call TRBD1 (5 bases). Germline CDR1 and CDR2: SGHDT and YYEEEE. V dropped 0 bases and J dropped 6 bases, with 9 bases sitting between them. This CDR3 is 14 amino acids long. CDR3 amino acids: CASSLGGAPGELFF. The CDR3 nucleotides read TGTGCCAGCAGCTTGGGTGGGGCCCCCGGGGAGCTGTTTTTT. The variable domain in full, completed from reference TRBV5-6 and TRBJ2-2, reads DAGVTQSPTHLIKTRGQQVTLRCSPKSGHDTVSWYQQALGQGPQFIFQYYEEEERQRGNFPDRFSGHQFPNYSSELNVNALLLGDSALYLCASSLGGAPGELFFGEGSRLTVL.

The chain combines TRBV24-1 with TRBJ1-1; 7 bases agree with TRBD1. Germline V gene sequence: CDR1 KGHDR, CDR2 SFDVKD. This CDR3 has 14 residues. J was trimmed by 7 bases and V by 3 bases; bases with no gene match: 7. Here the CDR3 reads CATSDTTGVGEAFF. CDR3 bases: TGTGCCACCAGTGATACCACAGGGGTGGGTGAAGCTTTCTTT.

J is TRBJ2-2 and V is TRBV29-1; the match to TRBD1 covers 7 bases. Germline V gene data show CDR1 as SQVTM and CDR2 as ANQGSEA. The ends lost 7 bases at V and 1 base at J; junction bases unmatched: 3. The CDR3 is made up of 13 amino acids. CDR3 region: CSADRENTGELFF. The CDR3 nucleotides are TGCAGCGCCGACAGGGAGAACACCGGGGAGCTGTTTTTT.

The rearrangement links TRBV7-9 to TRBJ1-6, with D perhaps TRBD1 (5 bases). V lost 1 base to trimming and J lost 2 bases, with 12 bases between them. Germline CDR1 and CDR2: SEHNR and FQNEAQ (reference sequence). This CDR3 has 17 amino acids. For the CDR3, the DNA is TGTGCCAGCAGCTTAGAACCCCAGGGACCCTATAATTCACCCCTCCACTTT. Translating gives CASSLEPQGPYNSPLHF.

The rearrangement uses TRBV13 and TRBJ2-2; weak D call: TRBD1 (5 bases). This CDR3 is 16 amino acids long. V lost 0 bases, J lost 3 bases, and 11 bases lay in between. Germline values: CDR1 PRHDT, CDR2 FYEKMQ (reference sequence). The CDR3 DNA reads as TGTGCCAGCAGCTTAGGTCTCAGGGATGACACCGGGGAGCTGTTTTTT. Protein: CASSLGLRDDTGELFF.

V is TRBV9 and J is TRBJ1-2; D unresolved. Germline-derived CDR1 and CDR2 are SGDLS and YYNGEE. CDR3 length: 13 residues. V dropped 0 bases and J dropped 2 bases, with 5 bases sitting between them. CDR3: CASSVDRNYGYTF. For the CDR3, the DNA is TGTGCCAGCAGCGTAGACAGAAACTATGGCTACACCTTC.